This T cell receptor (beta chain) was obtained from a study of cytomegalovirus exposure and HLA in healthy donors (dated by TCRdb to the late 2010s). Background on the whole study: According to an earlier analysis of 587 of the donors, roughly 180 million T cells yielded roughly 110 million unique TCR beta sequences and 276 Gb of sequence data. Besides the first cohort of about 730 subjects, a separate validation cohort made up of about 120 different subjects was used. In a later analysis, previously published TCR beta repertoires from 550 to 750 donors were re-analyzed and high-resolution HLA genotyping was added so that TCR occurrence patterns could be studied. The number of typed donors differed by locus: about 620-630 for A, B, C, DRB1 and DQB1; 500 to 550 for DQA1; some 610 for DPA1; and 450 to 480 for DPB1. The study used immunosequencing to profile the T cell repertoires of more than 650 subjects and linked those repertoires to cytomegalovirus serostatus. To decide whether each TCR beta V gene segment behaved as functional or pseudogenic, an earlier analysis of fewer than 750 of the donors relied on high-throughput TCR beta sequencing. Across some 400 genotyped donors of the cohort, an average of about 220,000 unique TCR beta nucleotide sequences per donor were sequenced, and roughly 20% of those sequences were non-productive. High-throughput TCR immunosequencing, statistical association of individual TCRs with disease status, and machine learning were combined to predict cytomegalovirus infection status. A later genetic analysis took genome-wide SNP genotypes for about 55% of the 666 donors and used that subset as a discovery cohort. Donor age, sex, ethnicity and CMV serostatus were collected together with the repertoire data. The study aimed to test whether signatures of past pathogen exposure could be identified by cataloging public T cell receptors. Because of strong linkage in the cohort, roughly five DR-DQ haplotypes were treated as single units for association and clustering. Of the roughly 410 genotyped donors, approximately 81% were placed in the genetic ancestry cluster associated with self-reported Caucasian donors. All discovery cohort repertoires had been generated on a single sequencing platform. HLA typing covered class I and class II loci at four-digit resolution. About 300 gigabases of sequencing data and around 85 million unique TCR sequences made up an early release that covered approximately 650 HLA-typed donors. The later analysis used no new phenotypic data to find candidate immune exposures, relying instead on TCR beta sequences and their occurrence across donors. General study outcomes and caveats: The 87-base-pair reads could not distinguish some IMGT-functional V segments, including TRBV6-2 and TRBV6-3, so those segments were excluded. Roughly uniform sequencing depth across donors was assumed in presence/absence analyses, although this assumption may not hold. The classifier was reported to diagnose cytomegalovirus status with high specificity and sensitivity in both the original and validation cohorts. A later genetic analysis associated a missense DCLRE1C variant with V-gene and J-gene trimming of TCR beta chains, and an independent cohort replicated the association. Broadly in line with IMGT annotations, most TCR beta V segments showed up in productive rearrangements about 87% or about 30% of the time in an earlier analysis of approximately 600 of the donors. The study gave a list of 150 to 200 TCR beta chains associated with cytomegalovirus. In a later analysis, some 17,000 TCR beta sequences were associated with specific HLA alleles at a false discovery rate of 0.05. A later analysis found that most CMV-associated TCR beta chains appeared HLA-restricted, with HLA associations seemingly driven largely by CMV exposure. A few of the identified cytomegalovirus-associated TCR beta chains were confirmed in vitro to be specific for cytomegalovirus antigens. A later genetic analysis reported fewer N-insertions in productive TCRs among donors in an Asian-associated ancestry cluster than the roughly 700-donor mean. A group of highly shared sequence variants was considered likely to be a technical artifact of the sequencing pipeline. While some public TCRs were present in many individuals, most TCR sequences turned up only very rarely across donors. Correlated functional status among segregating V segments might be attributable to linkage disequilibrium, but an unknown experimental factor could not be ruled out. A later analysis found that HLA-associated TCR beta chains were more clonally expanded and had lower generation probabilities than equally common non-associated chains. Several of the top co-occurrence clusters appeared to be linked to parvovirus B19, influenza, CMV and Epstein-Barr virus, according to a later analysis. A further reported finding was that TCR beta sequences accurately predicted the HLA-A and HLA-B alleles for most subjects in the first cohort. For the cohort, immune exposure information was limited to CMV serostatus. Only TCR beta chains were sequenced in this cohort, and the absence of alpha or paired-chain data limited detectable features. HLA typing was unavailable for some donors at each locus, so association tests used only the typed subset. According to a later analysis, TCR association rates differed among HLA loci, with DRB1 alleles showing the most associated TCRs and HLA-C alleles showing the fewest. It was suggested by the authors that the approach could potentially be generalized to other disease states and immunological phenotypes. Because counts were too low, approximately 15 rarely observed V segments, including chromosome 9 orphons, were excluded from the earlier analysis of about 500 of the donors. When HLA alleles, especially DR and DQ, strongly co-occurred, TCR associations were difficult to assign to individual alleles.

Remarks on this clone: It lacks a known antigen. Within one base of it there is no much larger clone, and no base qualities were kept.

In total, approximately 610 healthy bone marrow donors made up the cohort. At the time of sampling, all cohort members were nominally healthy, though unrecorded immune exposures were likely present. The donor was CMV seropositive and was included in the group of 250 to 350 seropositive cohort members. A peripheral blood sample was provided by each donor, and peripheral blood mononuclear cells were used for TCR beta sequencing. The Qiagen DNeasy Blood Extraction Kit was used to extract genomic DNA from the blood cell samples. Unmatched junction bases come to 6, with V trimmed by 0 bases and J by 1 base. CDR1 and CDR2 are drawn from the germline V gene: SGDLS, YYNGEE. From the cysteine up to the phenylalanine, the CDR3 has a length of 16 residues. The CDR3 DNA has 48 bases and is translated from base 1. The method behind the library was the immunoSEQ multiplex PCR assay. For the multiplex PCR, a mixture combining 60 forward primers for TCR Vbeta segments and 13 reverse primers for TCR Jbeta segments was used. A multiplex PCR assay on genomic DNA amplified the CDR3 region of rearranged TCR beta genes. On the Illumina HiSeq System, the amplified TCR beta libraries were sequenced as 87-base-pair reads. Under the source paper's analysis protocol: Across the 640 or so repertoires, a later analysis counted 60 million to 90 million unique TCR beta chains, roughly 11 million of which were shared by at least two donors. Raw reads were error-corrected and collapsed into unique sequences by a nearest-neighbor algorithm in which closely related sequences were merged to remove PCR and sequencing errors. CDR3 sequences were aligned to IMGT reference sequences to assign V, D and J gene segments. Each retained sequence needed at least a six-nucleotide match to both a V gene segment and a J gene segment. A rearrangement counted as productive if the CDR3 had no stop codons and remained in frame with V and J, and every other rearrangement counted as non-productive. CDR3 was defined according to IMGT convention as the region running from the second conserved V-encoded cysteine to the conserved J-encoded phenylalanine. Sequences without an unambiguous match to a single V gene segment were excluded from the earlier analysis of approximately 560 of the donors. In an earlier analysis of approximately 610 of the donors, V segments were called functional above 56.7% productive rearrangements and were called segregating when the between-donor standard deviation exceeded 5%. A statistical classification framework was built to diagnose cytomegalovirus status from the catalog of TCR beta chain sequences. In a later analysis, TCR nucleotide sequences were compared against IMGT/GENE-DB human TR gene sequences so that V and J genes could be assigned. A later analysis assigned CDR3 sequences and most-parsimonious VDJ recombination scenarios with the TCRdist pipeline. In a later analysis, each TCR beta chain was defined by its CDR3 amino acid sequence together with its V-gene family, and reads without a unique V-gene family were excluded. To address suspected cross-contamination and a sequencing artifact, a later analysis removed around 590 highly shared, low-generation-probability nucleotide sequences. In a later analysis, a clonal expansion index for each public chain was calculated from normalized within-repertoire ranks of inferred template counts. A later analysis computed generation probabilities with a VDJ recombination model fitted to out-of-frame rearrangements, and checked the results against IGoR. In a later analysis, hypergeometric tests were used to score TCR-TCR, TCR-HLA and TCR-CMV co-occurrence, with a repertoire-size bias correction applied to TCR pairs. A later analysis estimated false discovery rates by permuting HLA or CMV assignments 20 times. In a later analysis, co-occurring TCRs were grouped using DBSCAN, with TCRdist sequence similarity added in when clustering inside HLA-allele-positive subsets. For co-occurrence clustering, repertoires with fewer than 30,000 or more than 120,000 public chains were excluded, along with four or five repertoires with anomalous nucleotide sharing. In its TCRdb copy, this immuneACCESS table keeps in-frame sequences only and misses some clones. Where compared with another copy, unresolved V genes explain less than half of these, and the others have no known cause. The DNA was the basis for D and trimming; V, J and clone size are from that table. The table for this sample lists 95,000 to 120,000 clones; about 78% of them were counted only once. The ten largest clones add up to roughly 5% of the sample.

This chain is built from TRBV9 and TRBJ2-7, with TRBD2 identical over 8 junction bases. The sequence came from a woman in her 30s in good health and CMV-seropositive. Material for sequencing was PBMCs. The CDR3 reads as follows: CASSVEAGALSYEQYF. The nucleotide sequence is TGTGCCAGCAGCGTAGAAGCGGGAGCATTATCCTACGAGCAGTACTTC.